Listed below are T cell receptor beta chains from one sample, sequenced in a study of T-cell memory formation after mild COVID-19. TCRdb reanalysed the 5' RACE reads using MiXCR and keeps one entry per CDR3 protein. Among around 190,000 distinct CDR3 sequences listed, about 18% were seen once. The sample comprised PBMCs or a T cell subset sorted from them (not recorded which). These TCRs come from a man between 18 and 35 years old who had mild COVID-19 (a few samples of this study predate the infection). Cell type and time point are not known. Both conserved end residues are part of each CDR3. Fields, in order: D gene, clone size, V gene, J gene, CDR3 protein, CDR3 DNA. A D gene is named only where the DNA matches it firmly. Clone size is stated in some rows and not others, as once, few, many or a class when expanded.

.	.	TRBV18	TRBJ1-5	CASSPTGDWQPQHF	TGTGCCAGCTCACCAACGGGCGACTGGCAGCCCCAGCATTTT
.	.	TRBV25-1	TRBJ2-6	CASSELSHTGSGANVLTF	TGTGCCAGCAGTGAATTGTCCCACACGGGGTCAGGGGCCAACGTCCTGACTTTC
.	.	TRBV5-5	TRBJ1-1	CASSFDYRDWNTEAFF	TGTGCCAGCAGCTTCGACTACAGAGATTGGAACACTGAAGCTTTCTTT
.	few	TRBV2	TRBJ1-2	CASRQEGRYGYTF	TGTGCCAGCAGACAGGAGGGACGCTATGGCTACACCTTC
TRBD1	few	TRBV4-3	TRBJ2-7	CASSQSWTGYYEQYF	TGCGCCAGCAGCCAATCTTGGACAGGGTACTACGAGCAGTACTTC
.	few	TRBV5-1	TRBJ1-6	CASSLTGAPLHF	TGCGCCAGCAGCCTCACGGGGGCCCCCCTCCACTTT
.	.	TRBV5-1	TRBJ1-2	CASSLSDGYTF	TGCGCCAGCAGCTTGTCCGATGGCTACACCTTC
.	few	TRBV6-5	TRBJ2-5	CASSYGPLQETQYF	TGTGCCAGCAGTTACGGCCCCCTACAAGAGACCCAGTACTTC
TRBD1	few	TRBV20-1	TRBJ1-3	CSARPPGTVSGNTIYF	TGCAGTGCTAGACCTCCCGGGACAGTTTCTGGAAACACCATATATTTT
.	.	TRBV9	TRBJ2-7	CASSPQGTSPYEQYF	TGTGCCAGCAGCCCCCAAGGGACATCCCCCTACGAGCAGTACTTC
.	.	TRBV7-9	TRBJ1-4	CASSGVHHEKLFF	TGTGCCAGCAGCGGGGTACATCATGAAAAACTGTTTTTT
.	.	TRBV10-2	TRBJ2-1	CASRPAPDEHNEQFF	TGCGCCAGCAGACCCGCCCCGGACGAGCACAATGAGCAGTTCTTC
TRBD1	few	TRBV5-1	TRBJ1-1	CASSGQGAQAFF	TGCGCCAGCAGCGGCCAGGGGGCGCAGGCTTTCTTT
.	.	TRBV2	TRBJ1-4	CASSDRPIFGDPEKLFF	TGTGCCAGCAGTGATCGCCCTATCTTCGGGGACCCTGAAAAACTGTTTTTT
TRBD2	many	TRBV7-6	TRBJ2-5	CASSLASSGGPKQETQYF	TGTGCCAGCAGCTTAGCCTCTAGCGGGGGGCCGAAGCAAGAGACCCAGTACTTC